This T cell receptor (beta chain) was profiled in a study of cytomegalovirus exposure and HLA in healthy donors. About the research overall: HLA-typed donors were the source of some 80 million unique TCRs, which an early data release held. Findings and limits, study-wide: Among TCR sequences, most were rare, though some public TCRs appeared in many donors. Investigators reported fewer than 200 TCR beta chains as tied to cytomegalovirus.

Per the germline V gene, CDR1 is LNHDA and CDR2 is SQIVND (reference sequence). CDR3 size: 17 residues. After removal of 4 bases from V and 5 bases from J, the junction contained 14 bases not matched to a gene. 13 Jbeta primers and 60 Vbeta primers were used for the PCR. TCRdb's table, derived via immunoSEQ multiplex PCR, lists solely in-frame clones and lacks some. Here the sample spans over 200,000 clones, about 84% being singletons. Notes on this clone: Its cognate antigen is unknown.

This receptor was obtained from a human donor in good health. The sample was PBMCs. The V and J genes are TRBV19 and TRBJ2-1; 7 bases line up with TRBD2. CDR3 bases: TGTGCCAGTAGTAGCCCCCGGGGGGACCAACCCGACAATGAGCAGTTCTTC. It encodes CASSSPRGDQPDNEQFF.